This is a list of T cell receptor beta chains from one sample in a study of beta chain features in type 1 diabetes. Clones were sequenced by immunoSEQ multiplex PCR, and TCRdb holds only the in-frame ones, with some missing. The data contain 600,000 to 650,000 clones, 15% to 17% of them singletons. Input material: naive CD4+ T cells from blood. The receptor set was obtained from a man between 18 and 35 years old in good health. Each CDR3 is given with its conserved first and last residue.

TRBJ1-1 TRBV15 CATSRDKIGAGAFF
TRBJ2-5 TRBV7-2 CASSNRQGQETQYF
TRBJ1-5 TRBV4-1 CASSQVGRRGNQPQHF
TRBJ2-5 TRBV15 CATSPPPHEFGGQYF
TRBJ2-7 TRBV5-4 CASSLASQIQYF
TRBJ1-4 TRBV7-2 CASSLWGEKLFF
TRBJ2-5 TRBV10-3 CAIGSLQETQYF
TRBJ1-5 TRBV11-2 CASSLLGQINQPQHF
TRBJ2-4 TRBV7-2 CASSGRTGSAKNIQYF
TRBJ2-1 TRBV5-6 CASSYIRGGGESPYNEQFF
TRBJ2-1 TRBV7-2 CASSLRGTYNEQFF
TRBJ2-2 TRBV29-1 CSVDPTGGNTGELFF
TRBJ1-2 TRBV28 CASNSGRYGYTF
TRBJ1-1 TRBV6-5 CASRLNTEAFF
TRBJ2-1 TRBV5-4 CASRSGGLGLPSSYNEQFF
TRBJ2-1 TRBV4-2 CASSSRIEQFF
TRBJ2-1 TRBV11-3 CASSQGWVNEQFF
TRBJ2-3 TRBV7-2 CASSLVGQGRDTQYF
TRBJ2-1 TRBV7-7 CASSLNLAGSNEQFF
TRBJ2-7 TRBV5-1 CASSLDTDSSSYEQYF
TRBJ2-5 TRBV6-5 CASPGPNQETQYF
TRBJ1-2 TRBV28 CASTRTGGNYGYTF
TRBJ1-3 TRBV7-6 CASSLEGYWGNTIYF
TRBJ1-1 TRBV7-2 CASSLDLQASKAFF
TRBJ1-5 TRBV7-9 CASSLGAVQRNQPQHF
TRBJ2-7 TRBV25-1 CASSEAGGAIYEQYF
TRBJ2-3 TRBV4-2 CASSPQGPITDTQYF
TRBJ2-4 TRBV6-5 CASSLIQGAKNIQYF
TRBJ2-7 TRBV5-1 CASSAVGYEQYF
TRBJ2-1 TRBV7-7 CASSSTDSHNEQFF
TRBJ2-3 TRBV5-4 CASSLGQGGADTQYF
TRBJ2-1 TRBV27 CASSAPSGRAHEQFF
TRBJ1-2 TRBV5-1 CASSLEGQGAGYTF